The entry that follows covers one T cell receptor beta chain sequence. TCRdb re-derived calls from the 5' RACE reads in MiXCR, one entry per CDR3 protein. The data show 200,000 to 300,000 distinct CDR3 sequences, roughly a tenth seen once. The sample originates from a study of CD8 T cells in ankylosing spondylitis. CDR3 length: 15 residues. Trimming took 4 bases from V and 5 from J, leaving 18 bases between them. Germline CDR1 reads SGHRS; CDR2 reads YFSETQ. The sequenced material came from blood, either unsorted or a sorted T cell fraction (not recorded which). The clonotype originates from a male donor with ankylosing spondylitis or in good health (not recorded which). The rearrangement joins TRBV5-1 to TRBJ1-1, with D maybe TRBD1 (5 bases). The CDR3 DNA follows: TGCGCCAGCAGCCCCGGGGCCCAATACTCTACTGAAGCTTTCTTT. Its protein product is CASSPGAQYSTEAFF.